The rows below give T cell receptor beta chains drawn from one sample of a study of CD8 T cells in Susac syndrome. TCRdb independently ran MiXCR on the immunoSEQ multiplex PCR reads; one entry per CDR3 protein. The data show some 210,000 distinct CDR3 sequences, about 94% seen once. Sequencing was performed on CD4+ T cells from PBMCs. These receptors were taken from a human donor with Susac syndrome. CDR3s include the opening cysteine and the closing phenylalanine or tryptophan. Each record gives: J gene, V gene, clone size, D gene, CDR3 DNA, CDR3 protein. D genes are given only for firm matches. The size field is filled for only some rows; it gives once, few, many or a size class.

TRBJ1-2 TRBV6-6 once TRBD1 TGTGCCAGCGGATTCTCGGGACAGGGAGGCGGCTACACCTTC CASGFSGQGGGYTF
TRBJ1-4 TRBV20-1 - - TGCAGTGCTAGTCTTCCGGGGTCCGATGAAAAACTGTTTTTT CSASLPGSDEKLFF
TRBJ2-5 TRBV4-3 - - TGCGCCAGCGCAGAGTTGGGCAGCCAAAAGACCCAGTACTTC CASAELGSQKTQYF
TRBJ2-5 TRBV4-2 once - TGTGCCAGCAGCGGGGGCGAAACCCAAGAGACCCAGTACTTC CASSGGETQETQYF
TRBJ2-2 TRBV3-1 - - TGTGCCAGCAGCCCTAATTCGGCGCCCGGGGAGCTGTTTTTT CASSPNSAPGELFF
TRBJ2-6 TRBV2 - - TGTGCCGGAGGGCGGACGGGGGACGACGTCCTGACTTTC CAGGRTGDDVLTF
TRBJ2-3 TRBV2 - - TGTGCCACCAAGACTAGAGATTACACAGATACGCAGTATTTT CATKTRDYTDTQYF
TRBJ2-1 TRBV24-1 - - TGTGCCACCAAGGCGTTCGGAGAGCAGTTCTTC CATKAFGEQFF
TRBJ2-3 TRBV9 - - TGTGCCAGCAGCTTGCTGCGGGACTCTGTCACAGATACGCAGTATTTT CASSLLRDSVTDTQYF
TRBJ1-6 TRBV28 once - TGTGCCAGCAGTTTTGGGTCGTCTCTCGGGTCCCTCCACTTT CASSFGSSLGSLHF
TRBJ2-7 TRBV7-2 few - TGTGCCAGCAGCTTACAGTACGAGCAGTACTTC CASSLQYEQYF
TRBJ2-6 TRBV2 - TRBD1 TGTGCCAGCACCCGGGACAGGATGGGCTCTGGGGCCAACGTCCTGACTTTC CASTRDRMGSGANVLTF
TRBJ2-7 TRBV6-2/TRBV6-3 - - TGTGCCAGCATCAACCGGGACACAGCCTACGAGCAGTACTTC CASINRDTAYEQYF
TRBJ1-5 TRBV7-2 - - TGTGCCAGCAGCTTACGTCGGGACAGCAATCAGCCCCAGCATTTT CASSLRRDSNQPQHF
TRBJ2-1 TRBV20-1 - TRBD2 TGCAGTGCTAGACGTCTAGCGGGGACTTACAATGAGCAGTTCTTC CSARRLAGTYNEQFF
TRBJ1-2 TRBV30 - - TGTGCCTGCAGTGGGGTGGGAAGCTACACCTTC CACSGVGSYTF
TRBJ1-5 TRBV20-1 - - TGCAGTGCTCGGTGGGGGGAGGAAGGCAATCAGCCCCAGCATTTT CSARWGEEGNQPQHF
TRBJ2-7 TRBV30 - TRBD1 TGTGCCTGGAGAAGGGGACAGGGTAAAAACGAGCAGTACTTC CAWRRGQGKNEQYF
TRBJ2-5 TRBV20-1 - - TGCAGTCCTCTTCTACGGACCACTCCGGATGAGACCCAGTACTTC CSPLLRTTPDETQYF